This T cell receptor beta chain was identified during a study of shared clonotypes between healthy human individuals. Study summary: Ranging from 18 to 49 in age, donors were two women and a few men.

At a deep level, the assay was run. Over several immunoSEQ plates, each subset's genomic DNA was distributed in even portions. The protocol was immunoSEQ multiplex PCR, while the TCRdb copy is restricted to in-frame clones and leaves out a portion. Seen here are about 610,000 clones, 95% to 96% observed once, and the top ten hold roughly 0.1%. The CDR3 consists of 15 residues. Germline V lookup: CDR1 SGHDT, CDR2 YYEEEE. For this clone: Its antigen remains unidentified.

Whole-study results and caveats: Several donors held approximately 4.5% of naive CD4 clonotypes in common.

Terminally differentiated effector memory CD45RA+ cells were excluded by CCR7 positive selection of CD45RO-negative cells. This clonotype was obtained from a woman aged 25 to 39 in good health. Sequenced input: naive CD8+ T cells sorted from blood. V and J are TRBV5-6 and TRBJ2-5; 9 positions agree with TRBD2. The J call may be faulty, since TRBJ2-7 better matches the DNA end. The chain's CDR3 is CASSSLTSGPLEQYF. DNA for the CDR3: TGTGCCAGCAGCTCGTTGACTAGCGGCCCTCTCGAGCAGTACTTC.